Following are 14 T cell receptor beta chains from one sample sequenced in a study of T cell responses to AZD1222 COVID-19 vaccine. The assay was immunoSEQ multiplex PCR, and TCRdb's table has in-frame clones only and misses some. The table has fewer than 200,000 clones, over 80% seen once; the top ten hold over 1%. This specimen was peripheral blood, taken on day 0 of AZD1222 vaccination. Receptor source: an adult in good health.

This chain links TRBV3-1 (or the pseudogene TRBV3-2) with TRBJ2-7; 8 bases agree with TRBD2. Per germline, CDR1 LGHDT and CDR2 YNNKEL (reference sequence). The J segment lost 1 base and the V segment lost 3 bases, leaving 2 bases of the junction unmatched. The CDR3 runs 14 residues. CDR3 loop: CASSHSSGSYEQYF. DNA for the CDR3: TGTGCCAGCAGCCATTCTAGCGGGTCCTACGAGCAGTACTTC.

The chain recombines TRBV11-3 with TRBJ1-1; D call uncertain. Trimming removed 0 bases at V and 1 base at J, with 15 bases between. CDR1 and CDR2 (germline): SGHNT, YENEEA. This CDR3 contains 17 residues. This CDR3 reads CASSLDGQGRKNTEAFF. The CDR3 nucleotides read TGTGCCAGCAGCTTAGATGGCCAAGGACGGAAGAACACTGAAGCTTTCTTT.

The chain joins TRBV7-9 to TRBJ1-1; 7 bases fit TRBD1. The CDR3 is made up of 19 amino acids. The J segment lost 2 bases and the V segment lost 4 bases, leaving 19 bases of the junction unmatched. Germline CDR1 SEHNR, CDR2 FQNEAQ (reference sequence). The CDR3 is CASSYRQGRPTHANTEAFF. For the CDR3, the DNA is TGTGCCAGCAGCTACCGACAGGGTCGCCCTACCCACGCAAACACTGAAGCTTTCTTT.

This clone occurred a few times. The J gene is TRBJ1-2, the V gene TRBV29-1; D is uncertain. The V gene's germline CDR1 is SQVTM and CDR2 ANQGSEA. This CDR3 contains 13 residues. V was trimmed by 0 bases and J by 7 bases, leaving 12 bases between them. CDR3 region: CSVEDLQRGGYTF. The CDR3 coding sequence is TGCAGCGTTGAAGATCTTCAGAGAGGTGGCTACACCTTC.

The chain links TRBV7-9 to TRBJ2-7; 12 bases are shared with TRBD2. The CDR3 spans 15 residues. Losses at the gene ends were 5 bases for V and 2 bases for J; bases not matched to a gene: 4. Germline CDR1 reads SEHNR; CDR2 reads FQNEAQ (reference sequence). The CDR3 bases are TGTGCCAGCAGCCCGCGACTAGCGGGGGCCTACGAGCAGTACTTC. Translation: CASSPRLAGAYEQYF.

The rearrangement joins TRBV11-2 to TRBJ2-1, with 12 nucleotides matching TRBD2. CDR3 length equals 14 residues. CDR1 is SGHAT, CDR2 FQNNGV, per germline. V lost 6 bases and J lost 9; bases outside the gene matches: 6. The CDR3 protein is CASRGLAGVAEQFF. In DNA, the CDR3 is TGTGCCAGCAGGGGACTAGCGGGCGTCGCTGAGCAGTTCTTC.

This chain connects TRBV5-1 to TRBJ1-2; no clear D gene. Germline V gene lookup returns CDR1 SGHRS and CDR2 YFSETQ. CDR3 size: 14 residues. V lost 0 bases and J 11 bases, leaving 17 bases between the germline ends. DNA for the CDR3: TGCGCCAGCAGCTTGGGGCAGGTCGGACGTTTGTACACCTTC. Residues: CASSLGQVGRLYTF.

The CDR3: CASSPTPGGANVLTF. In DNA form, the CDR3 reads TGTGCCAGCAGTCCCACCCCGGGTGGGGCCAACGTCCTGACTTTC. This chain uses TRBV7-9 with TRBJ2-6; no clear D. This CDR3 region has 15 residues. V was shortened by 6 bases and J by 3 bases, with 12 bases between the two germline ends. Germline V gene data show CDR1 as SEHNR and CDR2 as FQNEAQ (reference sequence). The full variable domain, rest sourced from reference TRBV7-9 and TRBJ2-6, is DTGVSQNPRHKITKRGQNVTFRCDPISEHNRLYWYRQTLGQGPEFLTYFQNEAQLEKSRLLSDRFSAERPKGSFSTLEIQRTEQGDSAMYLCASSPTPGGANVLTFGAGSRLTVL.

The V and J genes are TRBV19 and TRBJ1-5, with a weak D call TRBD1 (6 bases). This CDR3 has 16 amino acids. Germline CDR1 LNHDA, CDR2 SQIVND (reference sequence). The ends were cut back, 5 bases at V and 0 bases at J, with 14 bases in the middle. The CDR3 DNA reads as TGTGCCAGTAGTGGCGGGGGGCAGAGTAGCAATCAGCCCCAGCATTTT. The encoded protein is CASSGGGQSSNQPQHF.

The V and J genes are TRBV27 and TRBJ1-1, with D unclear. The CDR3 sequence is 17 residues long. The germline V gene has CDR1 MNHEY and CDR2 SMNVEV (reference sequence). Trimming removed 5 bases at V and 2 bases at J, with 21 bases between. CDR3 region: CASSPDRYRTPNTEAFF. The CDR3, as DNA: TGTGCCAGCAGTCCTGATCGGTACCGTACCCCAAACACTGAAGCTTTCTTT.

The chain combines TRBV27 with TRBJ1-5, with 9 nucleotides matching TRBD1. Germline-derived CDR1 and CDR2 are MNHEY and SMNVEV (reference sequence). V dropped 5 bases and J dropped 4; count of bases not matched to a gene: 9. The CDR3 is made up of 16 amino acids. The CDR3 sequence is CASSPQNRGRNQPQHF. CDR3 DNA: TGTGCCAGCAGTCCTCAAAACAGGGGGCGAAATCAGCCCCAGCATTTT.

The chain has TRBV7-9 and TRBJ2-7, with D perhaps assigned TRBD1 or TRBD2 (5 bases each). Trimming stripped 5 bases from V and 7 bases from J, with 18 bases between. This CDR3 has 14 residues. The germline gives CDR1 SEHNR, CDR2 FQNEAQ (reference sequence). CDR3 DNA sequence: TGTGCCAGCAGCCGGGACCCAATATCAGGGGAGCAGTACTTC. Translated, it gives CASSRDPISGEQYF.

The rearrangement joins TRBV10-3 to TRBJ2-1; D call uncertain. This CDR3 region has 12 residues. Trimming removed 11 bases from V and 5 bases from J, with 13 bases in between. Germline V gene data show CDR1 as ENHRY and CDR2 as SYGVKD. The CDR3 nucleotides are TGTGCCGCCTCCTACAGCGACAATGAGCAGTTCTTC. Translation: CAASYSDNEQFF.

The chain recombines TRBV7-3 with TRBJ1-1, with D unresolved. Trimming stripped 2 bases from V and 2 bases from J, with 9 bases between. The germline V gene has CDR1 SGHTA and CDR2 FQGTGA. The CDR3 runs to 14 residues. As DNA, the CDR3 is TGTGCCAGCAGCTTACCCGGACGTAACACTGAAGCTTTCTTT. It specifies CASSLPGRNTEAFF. Full variable domain (outside the CDR3, taken from reference TRBV7-3 and TRBJ1-1): GAGVSQTPSNKVTEKGKYVELRCDPISGHTALYWYRQSLGQGPEFLIYFQGTGAADDSGLPNDRFFAVRPEGSVSTLKIQRTERGDSAVYLCASSLPGRNTEAFFGQGTRLTVV.